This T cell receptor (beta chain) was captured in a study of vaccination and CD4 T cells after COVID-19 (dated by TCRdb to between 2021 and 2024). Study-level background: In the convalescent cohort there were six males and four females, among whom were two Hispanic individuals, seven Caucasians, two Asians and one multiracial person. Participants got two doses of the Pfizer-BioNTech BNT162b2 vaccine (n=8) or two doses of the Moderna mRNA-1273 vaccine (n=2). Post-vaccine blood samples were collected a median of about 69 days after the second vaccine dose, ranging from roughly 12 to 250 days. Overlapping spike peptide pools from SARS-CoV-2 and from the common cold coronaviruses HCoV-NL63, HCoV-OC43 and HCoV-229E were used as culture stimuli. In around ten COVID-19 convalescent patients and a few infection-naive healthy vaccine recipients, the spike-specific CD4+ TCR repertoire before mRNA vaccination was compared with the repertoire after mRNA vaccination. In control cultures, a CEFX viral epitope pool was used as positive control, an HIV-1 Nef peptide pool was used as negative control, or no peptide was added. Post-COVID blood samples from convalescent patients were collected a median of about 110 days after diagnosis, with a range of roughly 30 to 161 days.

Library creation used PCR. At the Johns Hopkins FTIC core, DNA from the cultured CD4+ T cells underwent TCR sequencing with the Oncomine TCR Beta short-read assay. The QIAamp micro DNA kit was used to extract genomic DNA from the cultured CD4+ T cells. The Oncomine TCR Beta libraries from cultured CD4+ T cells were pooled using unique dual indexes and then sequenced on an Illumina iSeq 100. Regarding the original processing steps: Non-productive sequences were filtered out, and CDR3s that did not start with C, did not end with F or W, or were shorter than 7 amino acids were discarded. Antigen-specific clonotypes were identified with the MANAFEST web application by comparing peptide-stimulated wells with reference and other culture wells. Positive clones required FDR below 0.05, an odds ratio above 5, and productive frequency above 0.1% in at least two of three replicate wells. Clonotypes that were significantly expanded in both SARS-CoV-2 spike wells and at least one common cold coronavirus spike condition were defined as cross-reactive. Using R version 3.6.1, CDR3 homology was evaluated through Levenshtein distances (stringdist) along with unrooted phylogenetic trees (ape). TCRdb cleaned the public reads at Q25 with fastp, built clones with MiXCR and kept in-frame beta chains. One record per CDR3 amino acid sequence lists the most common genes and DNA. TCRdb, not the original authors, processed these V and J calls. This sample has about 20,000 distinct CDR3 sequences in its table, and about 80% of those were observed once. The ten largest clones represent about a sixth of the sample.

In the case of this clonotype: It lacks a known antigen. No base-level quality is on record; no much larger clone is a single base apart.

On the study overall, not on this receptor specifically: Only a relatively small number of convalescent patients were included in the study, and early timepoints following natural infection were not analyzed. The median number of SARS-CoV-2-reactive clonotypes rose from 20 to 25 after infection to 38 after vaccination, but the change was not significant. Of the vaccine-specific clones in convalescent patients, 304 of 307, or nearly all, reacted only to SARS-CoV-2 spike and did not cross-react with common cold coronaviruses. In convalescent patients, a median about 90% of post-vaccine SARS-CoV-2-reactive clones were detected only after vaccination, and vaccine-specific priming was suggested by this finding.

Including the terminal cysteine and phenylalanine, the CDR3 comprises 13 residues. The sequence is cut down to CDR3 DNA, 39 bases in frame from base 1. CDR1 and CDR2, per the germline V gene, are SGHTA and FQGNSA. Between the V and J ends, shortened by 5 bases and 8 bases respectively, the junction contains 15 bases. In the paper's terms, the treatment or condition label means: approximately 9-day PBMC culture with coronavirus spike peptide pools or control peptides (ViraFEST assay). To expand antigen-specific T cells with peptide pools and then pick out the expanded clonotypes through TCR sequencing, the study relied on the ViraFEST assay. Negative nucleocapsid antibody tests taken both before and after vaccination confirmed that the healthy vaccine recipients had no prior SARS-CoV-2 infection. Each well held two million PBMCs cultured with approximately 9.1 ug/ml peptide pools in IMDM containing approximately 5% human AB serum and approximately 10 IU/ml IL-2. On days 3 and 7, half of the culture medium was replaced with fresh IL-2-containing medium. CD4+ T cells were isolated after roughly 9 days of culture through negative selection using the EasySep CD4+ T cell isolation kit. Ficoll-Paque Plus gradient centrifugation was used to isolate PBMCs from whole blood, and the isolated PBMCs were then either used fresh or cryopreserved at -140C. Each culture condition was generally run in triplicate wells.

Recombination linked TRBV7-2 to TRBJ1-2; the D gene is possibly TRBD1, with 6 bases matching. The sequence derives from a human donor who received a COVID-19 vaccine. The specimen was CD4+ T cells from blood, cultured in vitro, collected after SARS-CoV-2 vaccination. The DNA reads TGTGCCAGCAGCCCGGGGGGGGCTTGGGGCTACACCTTC. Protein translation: CASSPGGAWGYTF.